This entry lists 25 T cell receptor beta chains sequenced from one sample in a study of blood T cell repertoires in COVID-19. Assay: immunoSEQ multiplex PCR; the TCRdb copy retains only in-frame clones and omits some. Of fewer than 250,000 clones listed, roughly 86% are singletons. The sample was PBMCs or T cells enriched from blood (not recorded which). Receptors were obtained from a woman in her forties or fifties who had recovered from COVID-19.

V usage is TRBV21-1 and J usage is TRBJ2-3; the table names TRBD1, a call not compared with the DNA. TRBV21-1 is a documented pseudogene. This CDR3 has 15 amino acids. Here the CDR3 DNA reads TGTGCCAGGCCCAGGTCGTTTAGTAGCACAGATACGCAGTATTTT. This gives the protein CARPRSFSSTDTQYF.

The V gene is TRBV4-2, the J gene TRBJ1-2; D not resolved. This CDR3 is built from 13 residues. The V gene's germline CDR1 is LGHNA and CDR2 YNFKEQ. Trimming left V 0 bases short and J 4 bases short, with 6 bases between. CDR3 amino acids: CASSQELGYGYTF. In nucleotides, the CDR3 is TGTGCCAGCAGCCAAGAGCTAGGCTATGGCTACACCTTC.

The chain is built from TRBV11-2 and TRBJ2-1; TRBD1 matches at 9 bases. The V and J ends lost 0 bases and 8 bases, in that order; junction bases with no gene match: 5. This CDR3 region has 15 residues. Germline CDR1 reads SGHAT; CDR2 reads FQNNGV. CDR3 amino acids: CASSLEGQGVDEQFF. The CDR3 nucleotides read TGTGCCAGCAGCTTAGAGGGACAGGGTGTGGATGAGCAGTTCTTC.

The V gene is TRBV1, the J gene TRBJ1-4; the table's D call, TRBD1, has no DNA check behind it. TRBV1 is a listed pseudogene. The CDR3 consists of 14 residues. The CDR3 DNA sequence: TGCACCAGCAGCCAAGCCAGAACTAATGAAAAACTGTTTTTT. This sequence encodes CTSSQARTNEKLFF.

The rearrangement joins TRBV27 to TRBJ1-6; 9 positions match TRBD1. CDR3 length: 16 amino acids. The V gene's germline CDR1 is MNHEY and CDR2 SMNVEV (reference sequence). V shed 4 bases, J shed 7 bases, and the junction held 8 bases outside the gene matches. The CDR3 spells CASSSRTGAQNSPLHF. CDR3 nucleotides: TGTGCCAGCAGTTCCCGGACAGGGGCGCAGAATTCACCCCTCCACTTT.

CDR3 residues: CASSSGSRATGSYEQYF. The CDR3 nucleotides read TGCGCCAGCAGCTCCGGGAGCCGGGCCACGGGATCCTACGAGCAGTACTTC. The J gene is TRBJ2-7, the V gene TRBV5-1, with D possibly TRBD2 on 6 matching bases. Germline V gives CDR1 SGHRS, CDR2 YFSETQ. This CDR3 contains 17 residues. V lost 3 bases and J 1 base, leaving 20 bases between the germline ends.

The chain links TRBV7-6 to TRBJ2-7; the match to TRBD1 covers 9 bases. V was clipped by 1 base and J by 7 bases; unmatched bases: 5. The CDR3 is made up of 14 amino acids. The germline V gene encodes CDR1 SGHVS and CDR2 FNYEAQ. The DNA for the CDR3 is TGTGCCAGCAGCTTAGAGGACAGGGGCTGGGAGCAGTACTTC. Amino acids: CASSLEDRGWEQYF.

V gene TRBV3-1 (or the pseudogene TRBV3-2) combines with J gene TRBJ2-5; no definite D call. The CDR3 has 13 amino acids. The V and J ends lost 1 base and 5 bases respectively, with 8 bases between them. Germline loops: CDR1 LGHDT, CDR2 YNNKEL (reference sequence). Here the CDR3 reads CASSQAVPETQYF. The CDR3 bases are TGTGCCAGCAGCCAAGCCGTTCCGGAGACCCAGTACTTC.

The chain uses TRBV6-1 and TRBJ1-4; D is perhaps TRBD1 (6 bases). The ends were cut back, 3 bases at V and 2 bases at J, with 10 bases in the middle. This CDR3 comprises 15 residues. Germline assignment: CDR1 MNHNS and CDR2 SASEGT. CDR3 coding DNA: TGTGCCAGCAGTGATACAGGGTTGACTAATGAAAAACTGTTTTTT. Amino acids: CASSDTGLTNEKLFF.

The chain recombines TRBV5-6 with TRBJ1-2; 7 nucleotides agree with TRBD1. V was clipped by 4 bases and J by 4 bases; unmatched bases: 7. Germline-derived CDR1 and CDR2 are SGHDT and YYEEEE. The CDR3 is 14 amino acids. The CDR3 spells CASSPMDRPYGYTF. The DNA of the CDR3 is TGTGCCAGCAGCCCAATGGACAGGCCCTATGGCTACACCTTC.

The chain combines TRBV18 with TRBJ1-3; D gene unclear. The CDR3 extends over 16 amino acids. Germline loops: CDR1 KGHSH, CDR2 LQKENI. V gave up 5 bases and J gave up 0 bases, with 14 bases separating them. The CDR3 here is CASSKDTPSSGNTIYF. The CDR3 DNA is TGTGCCAGCTCAAAAGATACCCCCAGCTCTGGAAACACCATATATTTT.

This clone was observed at least ten times. This rearrangement joins TRBV18 to TRBJ1-3, with 8 bases identical to TRBD1. The trim removed 2 bases at V and 4 bases at J, leaving 1 base unmatched. CDR3 length: 14 residues. CDR1 and CDR2 (germline): KGHSH, LQKENI. The CDR3 DNA reads TGTGCCAGCTCACCAGACAGGGGAGGAAACACCATATATTTT. It is translated as CASSPDRGGNTIYF.

The rearrangement joins TRBV11-3 to TRBJ2-1; 8 nucleotides align to TRBD2. This CDR3 has 13 residues. V shed 5 bases, J shed 7 bases, and the junction held 4 bases outside the gene matches. Germline CDR1 reads SGHNT; CDR2 reads YENEEA. Here the CDR3 reads CASSPGGGNEQFF. The CDR3 DNA reads TGTGCCAGCAGCCCGGGGGGGGGTAATGAGCAGTTCTTC.

V is TRBV10-2 and J is TRBJ1-2; 9 positions match TRBD1. Unmatched junction bases numbered 1, after V lost 8 bases and J lost 6 bases. The CDR3 contains 11 residues. Germline CDR1 and CDR2: WSHSY and SAAADI. CDR3: CASGQGNGYTF. The DNA for the CDR3 is TGCGCCAGCGGACAGGGGAATGGCTACACCTTC.

The chain joins TRBV28 to TRBJ2-1; D perhaps matches TRBD2 (5 bases). The CDR3 is 14 amino acids. Germline CDR1 reads MDHEN; CDR2 reads SYDVKM. Trimming stripped 3 bases from V and 12 bases from J, with 18 bases between. The CDR3 loop is CASSFTRFWVGQFF. CDR3 bases: TGTGCCAGCAGTTTTACTAGGTTTTGGGTAGGGCAGTTCTTC.

This clone appeared once. The V call is TRBV4-1, the J call TRBJ1-6; a weak D match, TRBD1 (5 bases). V lost 3 bases to trimming and J lost 7 bases, with 13 bases between them. CDR1 and CDR2 from the germline V gene are MGHRA and YSYEKL. The CDR3 is 15 residues long. The CDR3 here is CASSHFGHPNSPLHF. CDR3 bases: TGCGCCAGCAGCCATTTTGGACACCCGAATTCACCCCTCCACTTT.

This chain links TRBV12-3 or TRBV12-4 with TRBJ1-6, with D unresolved. The CDR3 runs 11 residues. Trimming shortened V by 4 bases and J by 14 bases, and 9 bases separated the two germline ends. The CDR3 loop reads CASSSRISLHF. DNA of the CDR3: TGTGCCAGCAGTTCTAGAATTTCCCTCCACTTT.

This rearrangement joins TRBV6-2 or TRBV6-3 to TRBJ1-1; D perhaps matches TRBD1 (6 bases). Trimming left V 6 bases short and J 6 bases short, with 14 bases between. The V gene's germline CDR1 is MNHEY and CDR2 SVGEGT. CDR3 length: 13 residues. CDR3 protein: CASSQQGYSEAFF. CDR3 bases: TGTGCCAGCAGCCAGCAGGGGTATTCTGAAGCTTTCTTT.

The chain combines TRBV19 with TRBJ1-1, with a possible D match to TRBD1 (5 bases). Germline CDR1 LNHDA, CDR2 SQIVND (reference sequence). The CDR3 runs to 15 residues. Trimming removed 4 bases at V and 0 bases at J, with 12 bases between. The chain's CDR3 is CASSKDTLMNTEAFF. CDR3 bases: TGTGCCAGTAGTAAGGACACATTGATGAACACTGAAGCTTTCTTT.

V gene TRBV9 combines with J gene TRBJ1-1; a weak D match, TRBD1 (5 bases). Trimming pared 4 bases from V and 4 bases from J, leaving 14 bases between. In germline, CDR1 is SGDLS, CDR2 YYNGEE. This CDR3 has 14 residues. CDR3 residues: CASSQQGGSTEAFF. CDR3 sequence (DNA): TGTGCCAGCAGCCAGCAGGGAGGGAGCACTGAAGCTTTCTTT.

The chain uses TRBV28 and TRBJ1-5; D is uncertain. V was pared by 6 bases and J by 4 bases, with 16 bases between. This CDR3 contains 15 residues. Germline V lookup: CDR1 MDHEN, CDR2 SYDVKM. CDR3 coding DNA: TGTGCCAGCAGGGATGGGCAGTACCTTAATCAGCCCCAGCATTTT. It translates to CASRDGQYLNQPQHF.

The genes are TRBV3-1 (or the pseudogene TRBV3-2) and TRBJ2-5; D is perhaps TRBD2 (5 bases). The germline V gene has CDR1 LGHDT and CDR2 YNNKEL (reference sequence). The CDR3 length is 15 residues. V was cut by 0 bases and J by 4 bases, with 12 bases left in between. CDR3 coding DNA: TGTGCCAGCAGCCAAGATGTCGGACTCAGAGAGACCCAGTACTTC. As protein: CASSQDVGLRETQYF.

The chain employs TRBV3-1 (or the pseudogene TRBV3-2) and TRBJ1-1, with D possibly matching TRBD1 (5 bases). The V end lost 7 bases, the J end lost 5 bases, and 8 bases lay between the germline ends. The germline V gene encodes CDR1 LGHDT and CDR2 YNNKEL (reference sequence). The CDR3 covers 11 residues. The CDR3 is CASMGGTEAFF. The CDR3 nucleotides are TGTGCCAGCATGGGGGGGACTGAAGCTTTCTTT.

This CDR3 is CASSLRRSDTQYF. The CDR3 DNA sequence: TGTGCCAGCAGCTTGAGGAGGTCAGATACGCAGTATTTT. This chain links TRBV5-6 with TRBJ2-3; D might be TRBD2 (5 bases). The CDR3 runs 13 residues. The V end was cut by 1 base, the J end by 4 bases, with 7 bases between. The germline gives CDR1 SGHDT, CDR2 YYEEEE. The full variable domain, in which reference TRBV5-6 and TRBJ2-3 provide the parts outside the CDR3, is DAGVTQSPTHLIKTRGQQVTLRCSPKSGHDTVSWYQQALGQGPQFIFQYYEEEERQRGNFPDRFSGHQFPNYSSELNVNALLLGDSALYLCASSLRRSDTQYFGPGTRLTVL.

The chain carries TRBV5-4 and TRBJ2-2, with D uncertain. Per the germline V gene, CDR1 is SGHNT and CDR2 is YYREEE (reference sequence). The CDR3 loop spans 14 amino acids. V was shortened by 3 bases and J by 6 bases, with 12 bases between the two germline ends. The CDR3 region has the DNA TGTGCCAGCAGCTCTACTCAGGTGGCCGGGGAGCTGTTTTTT. Its translation: CASSSTQVAGELFF. The full variable domain, with the rest looked up from reference TRBV5-4 and TRBJ2-2, is ETGVTQSPTHLIKTRGQQVTLRCSSQSGHNTVSWYQQALGQGPQFIFQYYREEENGRGNFPPRFSGLQFPNYSSELNVNALELDDSALYLCASSSTQVAGELFFGEGSRLTVL.